These 16 T cell receptor beta chains came from one sample sequenced in a study of T-cell memory formation after mild COVID-19. MiXCR, applied by TCRdb to the 5' RACE reads, yields one record per CDR3 protein. The sample yields approximately 180,000 distinct CDR3 sequences, approximately 16% seen once. The sequencing sample was made of PBMCs or a T cell subset sorted from them (not recorded which). The source is an adult woman who had mild COVID-19 (a few samples of this study predate the infection). Cell type and time point are not known.

This clonotype was seen at least ten times. V is TRBV11-3 and J is TRBJ1-3; tentative D call: TRBD1 (6 bases). Looked up from germline, CDR1 is SGHNT and CDR2 is YENEEA. The CDR3 extends over 14 amino acids. The ends were cut back, 4 bases at V and 4 bases at J, with 11 bases in the middle. The CDR3 bases are TGTGCCAGCAGCTCACGGACAGCCGGAAACACCATATATTTT. This codes for CASSSRTAGNTIYF.

This clonotype has more than one count but fewer than ten. CDR3 sequence (DNA): TGTGCCAGCAGCGTAGCTGCGCTAGCGGGAGGGCGGCTCCGTTCCTACAATGAGCAGTTCTTC. It encodes CASSVAALAGGRLRSYNEQFF. The chain is built from TRBV9 and TRBJ2-1; 12 bases align to TRBD2. This CDR3 region has 21 residues. CDR1 and CDR2 from the germline V gene are SGDLS and YYNGEE. Trimming cost V 0 bases and J 1 base; bases outside gene matches: 14.

This clonotype was observed a few times. The rearrangement uses TRBV20-1 and TRBJ2-7; D remains unclear. The germline V gene encodes CDR1 DFQATT and CDR2 SNEGSKA (reference sequence). V was cut by 3 bases and J by 6 bases, with 12 bases left in between. This CDR3 has 12 amino acids. The CDR3 DNA reads TGCAGTGCTAGCCAATTTGTAGGCGAGCAGTACTTC. This translates into CSASQFVGEQYF.

A few counts support this clonotype. The chain is built from TRBV9 and TRBJ2-7; D possibly matches TRBD1 or TRBD2 (5 bases each). The V gene's germline CDR1 is SGDLS and CDR2 YYNGEE. CDR3 length: 14 residues. V was clipped by 0 bases and J by 6 bases, with 13 bases between them. CDR3 sequence reads: CASSVGDVNGEQYF. CDR3 coding DNA: TGTGCCAGCAGCGTAGGGGACGTTAATGGCGAGCAGTACTTC.

The chain links TRBV20-1 to TRBJ2-5; 7 bases align to TRBD1. The CDR3 covers 12 residues. Germline CDR1 DFQATT, CDR2 SNEGSKA (reference sequence). V lost 5 bases and J lost 3; bases outside the gene matches: 3. CDR3 bases: TGCAGTGCTCTACAGGGGAAAGAGACCCAGTACTTC. This translates into CSALQGKETQYF.

CDR3 in amino acids: CASSLFRGGGVETQYF. The CDR3 DNA reads TGCGCCAGCAGCTTGTTTAGGGGGGGAGGCGTGGAGACCCAGTACTTC. The V and J genes are TRBV5-1 and TRBJ2-5; weak D call: TRBD2 (7 bases). The V end was cut by 1 base, the J end by 5 bases, with 18 bases between. The length of the CDR3 is 16 residues. Germline-derived CDR1 and CDR2 are SGHRS and YFSETQ.

CDR3 sequence (DNA): TGTGCCAGCAGCTTGGACGTAGCTGCGACAGATACGCAGTATTTT. Its translation: CASSLDVAATDTQYF. The rearrangement links TRBV5-4 to TRBJ2-3; D is undetermined. V was clipped by 0 bases and J by 3 bases, with 11 bases between them. CDR1 SGHNT and CDR2 YYREEE come from the germline V gene (reference sequence). The CDR3 totals 15 residues. The variable domain in full, with the rest retrieved from reference TRBV5-4 and TRBJ2-3, is ETGVTQSPTHLIKTRGQQVTLRCSSQSGHNTVSWYQQALGQGPQFIFQYYREEENGRGNFPPRFSGLQFPNYSSELNVNALELDDSALYLCASSLDVAATDTQYFGPGTRLTVL.

This clonotype came up a few times. The chain employs TRBV6-1 and TRBJ2-7, with 10 positions matching TRBD1. This CDR3 contains 15 residues. The germline V gene encodes CDR1 MNHNS and CDR2 SASEGT. J lost 3 bases, V lost 6 bases, and 8 bases had no gene match. The CDR3 is CASSRGQGNLYEQYF. Written as DNA, the CDR3 is TGTGCCAGCAGCAGGGGACAGGGGAATCTCTACGAGCAGTACTTC.

The rearrangement links TRBV11-3 to TRBJ2-1, with D perhaps being TRBD1 or TRBD2 (5 bases each). Germline V CDR1 and CDR2: SGHNT, YENEEA. Trimming stripped 5 bases from V and 6 bases from J, with 17 bases between. The CDR3 has 15 residues. The CDR3 nucleotides are TGTGCCAGCAGCGGCCGGGACGGGGTGGGCAATGAGCAGTTCTTC. Encoded protein: CASSGRDGVGNEQFF.

CDR3 in DNA: TGTGCCAGCAGCTTGGGCGTTTTGGAGACCCAGTACTTC. It specifies CASSLGVLETQYF. The rearrangement uses TRBV5-6 and TRBJ2-5; D remains unclear. The CDR3 contains 13 residues. The V and J ends lost 0 bases and 5 bases respectively, with 8 bases between them. Germline lookup yields CDR1 SGHDT and CDR2 YYEEEE. The whole variable domain, remainder taken from reference TRBV5-6 and TRBJ2-5, is DAGVTQSPTHLIKTRGQQVTLRCSPKSGHDTVSWYQQALGQGPQFIFQYYEEEERQRGNFPDRFSGHQFPNYSSELNVNALLLGDSALYLCASSLGVLETQYFGPGTRLLVL.

The table lists this clonotype with a few counts. The chain joins TRBV6-1 to TRBJ2-7; a possible D gene is TRBD1 (5 bases). In germline, CDR1 is MNHNS, CDR2 SASEGT. This CDR3 spans 14 amino acids. V lost 0 bases to trimming and J lost 3 bases, with 9 bases between them. The CDR3 sequence: CASSEAGHDYEQYF. CDR3 bases: TGTGCCAGCAGTGAAGCCGGACATGACTACGAGCAGTACTTC.

A few counts support this clonotype. V and J are TRBV24-1 and TRBJ2-3; D is possibly TRBD1 (6 bases). This CDR3 spans 15 amino acids. V gave up 7 bases and J gave up 3 bases, with 16 bases separating them. Germline CDR1 reads KGHDR; CDR2 reads SFDVKD. In nucleotides, the CDR3 is TGTGCCACCAGCGACCGGACAGCCTGGACAGATACGCAGTATTTT. Its protein product is CATSDRTAWTDTQYF.

In its sample, this clonotype was seen a few times. This chain links TRBV4-3 with TRBJ2-6; no definite D call. V was pared by 1 base and J by 0 bases, with 10 bases between. Germline V gene sequence: CDR1 LGHNA, CDR2 YSLEER. The CDR3 runs to 17 residues. This CDR3 reads CASSQARAPSGANVLTF. CDR3 bases: TGCGCCAGCAGCCAAGCCCGGGCCCCCTCTGGGGCCAACGTCCTGACTTTC.

The genes are TRBV12-3 or TRBV12-4 and TRBJ1-4; D uncertain. V lost 2 bases and J lost 3, with 10 bases in between. The CDR3 extends over 15 amino acids. The CDR3: CASSLTGVSNEKLFF. In DNA form, the CDR3 reads TGTGCCAGCAGTTTAACCGGGGTATCTAATGAAAAACTGTTTTTT.

The rearrangement joins TRBV10-3 to TRBJ2-3; possible D gene TRBD2, 6 bases. The CDR3 has 15 amino acids. V dropped 6 bases and J dropped 1 base, with 14 bases sitting between them. Germline V gives CDR1 ENHRY, CDR2 SYGVKD. The CDR3 loop is CAIRSGGVGTDTQYF. CDR3 DNA sequence: TGTGCCATCAGATCCGGAGGGGTAGGCACAGATACGCAGTATTTT.

This clonotype appeared a few times. This chain joins TRBV20-1 and TRBJ2-4; TRBD1 agrees at 11 bases. Germline values: CDR1 DFQATT, CDR2 SNEGSKA (reference sequence). The length of the CDR3 is 14 residues. With 5 bases clipped from V and 7 bases from J, the junction kept 7 bases outside the gene matches. Here the CDR3 reads CSAQSRDRGNIQYF. The CDR3 DNA reads TGCAGTGCTCAATCCCGGGACAGGGGGAACATTCAGTACTTC.